This paragraph covers one TCR beta chain sequence. Profiling relied on immunoSEQ multiplex PCR, and the TCRdb table lists in-frame clones only, not all of them. The repertoire holds 75,000 to 100,000 clones, with around 87% as singletons. The CDR3 totals 13 residues. J gave up 5 bases and V 5 bases, and 5 bases lay outside the gene matches. The sample belongs to a study of blood T cell repertoires in COVID-19. Sequencing input: peripheral blood. The rearrangement links TRBV12-3 or TRBV12-4 to TRBJ1-2, with 7 bases fitting TRBD1. This TCR derives from a human donor in a cohort sampled during active COVID-19. CDR3 coding DNA: TGTGCCAGCAGTCCAGAACAGGGGTATGGCTACACCTTC. The encoded protein is CASSPEQGYGYTF.